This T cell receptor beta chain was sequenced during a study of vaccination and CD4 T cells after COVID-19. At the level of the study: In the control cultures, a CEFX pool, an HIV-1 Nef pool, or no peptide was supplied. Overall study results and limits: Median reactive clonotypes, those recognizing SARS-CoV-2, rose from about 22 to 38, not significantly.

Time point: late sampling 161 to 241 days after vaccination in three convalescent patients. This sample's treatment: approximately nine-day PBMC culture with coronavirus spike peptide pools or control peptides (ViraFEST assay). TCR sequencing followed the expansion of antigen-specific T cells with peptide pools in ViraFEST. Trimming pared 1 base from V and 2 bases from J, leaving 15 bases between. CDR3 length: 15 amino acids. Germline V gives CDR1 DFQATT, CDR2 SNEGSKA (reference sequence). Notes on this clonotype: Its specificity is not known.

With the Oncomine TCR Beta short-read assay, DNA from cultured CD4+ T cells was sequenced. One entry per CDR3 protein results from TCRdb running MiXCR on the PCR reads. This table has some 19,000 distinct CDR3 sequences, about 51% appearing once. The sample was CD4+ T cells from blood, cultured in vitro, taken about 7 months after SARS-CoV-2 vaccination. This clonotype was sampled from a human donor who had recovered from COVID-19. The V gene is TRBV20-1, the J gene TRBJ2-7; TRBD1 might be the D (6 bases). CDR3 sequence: CSARVSGHGTYEQYF. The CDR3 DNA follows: TGCAGTGCTAGAGTTTCGGGACACGGAACCTACGAGCAGTACTTC.